Here is one TCR beta chain with its context. Its antigen is as yet unknown. The sample is drawn from a study of regulatory and conventional T cells in RAG deficiency. CDR1 is MGHRA and CDR2 is YSYEKL in the germline V gene. Trimming left V 0 bases short and J 1 base short, with 13 bases between. This CDR3 spans 17 amino acids. Sequenced by immunoSEQ multiplex PCR; TCRdb stores in-frame clones only, minus some. Altogether around 29,000 clones are present, roughly 96% being singletons, with the ten largest covering roughly 0.35%. The sorted conventional CD4+ T cells were CD25-low and CD127-high, with genomic DNA sequenced. Notes on the study in general: In Omenn syndrome, Treg and Tconv repertoires overlapped >85%.

The same data also contributed to another study, on regulatory T cells. That work adds: The primer mix had 52 TRBV and 13 TRBJ primers.

The rearrangement links TRBV4-1 to TRBJ1-5; D may be TRBD1 (5 bases). The material sequenced was CD25- CD4+ T cells sorted from blood. The receptor comes from a human donor in good health. Written as DNA, the CDR3 is TGCGCCAGCAGCCAAGATGCCAGGGTGAAGAGCAATCAGCCCCAGCATTTT. Residues: CASSQDARVKSNQPQHF.